A single sample is the source of the 5 T cell receptor beta chains below, sequenced in a study of T-cell reconstitution after alpha-beta-depleted transplantation in children (dated by TCRdb to about 2016). Library preparation was by PCR. Sequencing was performed on an Illumina HiSeq 2500. To normalize quantification of the TCRbeta repertoire, the TCR libraries were built with molecular barcoding that relied on unique molecular identifiers. TCRdb took the public reads, trimmed them with fastp at Q25, ran MiXCR for clone calling and kept in-frame beta chains. Entries that share a CDR3 protein sequence are merged under the most common genes and DNA. Across this sample there are approximately 500,000 distinct CDR3 sequences, with over 9.5% seen only once. The ten largest make up 2% to 2.5% of the sample. What the treatment or condition label conveys for this sample: allogeneic hematopoietic cell transplantation with graft depleted of TCRalphabeta T cells and CD19 B cells.

Sample: PBMCs, taken before TCRalphabeta/CD19-depleted stem cell transplant. The source of these receptors is a child aged 2-15 years with inherited bone marrow failure, due to receive a stem cell transplant.

This clonotype was detected many times. The rearrangement links TRBV27 to TRBJ2-3, with D possibly being TRBD2 (5 bases). The germline gives CDR1 MNHEY, CDR2 SMNVEV (reference sequence). CDR3 length: 13 amino acids. The V gene lost 6 bases and the J gene lost 8 bases, with 15 bases spanning the gap. The CDR3 sequence: CASSSGVGGTQYF. As DNA, the CDR3 is TGTGCCAGCAGCTCCGGGGTCGGCGGTACGCAGTATTTT.

This clonotype has at least ten counts. The chain employs TRBV4-1 and TRBJ2-7; 8 nucleotides agree with TRBD1. Germline CDR1 reads MGHRA; CDR2 reads YSYEKL. Trimming took 1 base from V and 7 from J; bases not matched to a gene: 6. The CDR3 length is 14 residues. The CDR3 nucleotides are TGCGCCAGCAGCCAAGCCCAGGGGGCGGGGGAGCAGTACTTC. It specifies CASSQAQGAGEQYF.

Ten or more counts support this clonotype. This chain links TRBV11-2 with TRBJ2-1, with TRBD1 as a possible D gene (7 bases). The ends were cut back, 4 bases at V and 10 bases at J, with 8 bases in the middle. This CDR3 has 11 residues. Germline CDR1 and CDR2: SGHAT and FQNNGV. The CDR3 sequence is CASSSGGEQFF. CDR3 sequence (DNA): TGTGCCAGCAGCTCAGGGGGGGAGCAGTTCTTC.

This clonotype appeared many times. The chain joins TRBV27 to TRBJ1-1; TRBD1 matches at 9 bases. This CDR3 is built from 16 residues. Trimming cost V 2 bases and J 7 bases; bases outside gene matches: 11. Germline V gene sequence: CDR1 MNHEY, CDR2 SMNVEV (reference sequence). Here the CDR3 reads CASSLRPGTGLDEAFF. The CDR3, as DNA: TGTGCCAGCAGTTTACGTCCCGGGACAGGGTTGGATGAAGCTTTCTTT.

This clonotype was seen ten or more times. The chain recombines TRBV4-3 with TRBJ2-2; 12 positions match TRBD2. V was pared by 1 base and J by 2 bases, with 2 bases of the junction left unmatched. The CDR3 totals 17 residues. The V gene's germline CDR1 is LGHNA and CDR2 YSLEER. CDR3 loop: CASSQGTSGTNTGELFF. CDR3 in DNA: TGCGCCAGCAGCCAAGGGACTAGCGGGACTAACACCGGGGAGCTGTTTTTT.